These 14 T cell receptor beta chains were all obtained from the same sample, sequenced in a study of blood T cells in healthy people across ages. Primers used in a second PCR of about 6 to 11 cycles were a sample-barcoded 5' primer and a J-beta primer mix. MiXCR, run by TCRdb on the 5' RACE reads, gives a single entry per CDR3 protein. The sample holds around 1,000,000 distinct CDR3 sequences; around 25% are singletons and the top ten take 0.65% to 0.75%. In addition, the sample was reused for a study of T cells of mothers and their children.

The material sequenced was blood. Receptors originate from a girl between 2 and 10 years old in good health.

This clonotype was found many times. This CDR3 is CASSWDGNTEAFF. CDR3 in DNA: TGCGCCAGCAGCTGGGACGGAAACACTGAAGCTTTCTTT. The chain links TRBV5-1 to TRBJ1-1; D is perhaps TRBD1 (5 bases). Trimming cost V 3 bases and J 2 bases, with 8 bases left between them. Germline V lookup: CDR1 SGHRS, CDR2 YFSETQ. The CDR3 is made up of 13 amino acids.

This clonotype was counted a few times. The chain has TRBV20-1 and TRBJ2-1; D possibly uses TRBD1 or TRBD2 (5 bases each). Per the germline V gene, CDR1 is DFQATT and CDR2 is SNEGSKA (reference sequence). Trimming removed 0 bases from V and 0 bases from J, with 21 bases in between. The CDR3 is made up of 19 amino acids. CDR3 in DNA: TGCAGTGCTAGAGACCTGGGGACCTTTGGCGTAATCTCCTACAATGAGCAGTTCTTC. Protein sequence: CSARDLGTFGVISYNEQFF.

CDR3 in DNA: TGTGCTAGTGGTAACCAGGGGAATGGCTACACCTTC. Protein sequence: CASGNQGNGYTF. This chain uses TRBV12-5 with TRBJ1-2; possibly TRBD1 for D (6 bases). Germline CDR1 reads LGHNT; CDR2 reads FRNRAP. Trimming stripped 5 bases from V and 6 bases from J, with 10 bases between. The CDR3 contains 12 residues.

J is TRBJ2-3 and V is TRBV7-3; the match to TRBD1 covers 9 bases. This CDR3 is 18 amino acids long. Germline CDR1 and CDR2: SGHTA and FQGTGA. The trim removed 5 bases at V and 1 base at J, leaving 13 bases unmatched. The CDR3 coding sequence is TGTGCCAGCAGCCCCGGGACAGGGAGGACGGTCGGCACAGATACGCAGTATTTT. It yields the protein CASSPGTGRTVGTDTQYF.

This clonotype was recorded once. The chain employs TRBV5-5 and TRBJ2-5; 7 bases agree with TRBD2. This CDR3 is 15 amino acids long. Germline V gives CDR1 SGHKS, CDR2 YYEKEE (reference sequence). Trimming at V came to 7 bases and at J to 1 base, leaving 10 bases not matched to a gene. The CDR3 region has the DNA TGTGCCAGCCTCCCCTGGGGGGGTTCCCAAGAGACCCAGTACTTC. Translated, it gives CASLPWGGSQETQYF.

In this sample, this clonotype turned up a few times. This chain uses TRBV3-1 with TRBJ2-2, with D possibly TRBD2 on 5 matching bases. Trimming left V 1 base short and J 5 bases short, with 5 bases between. This CDR3 is built from 13 residues. Germline assignment: CDR1 LGHDT and CDR2 YNNKEL (reference sequence). The CDR3 spells CASSQGTTGELFF. DNA of the CDR3: TGTGCCAGCAGCCAAGGGACTACCGGGGAGCTGTTTTTT.

This clonotype has a handful of counts. The genes are TRBV20-1 and TRBJ2-7; D might be TRBD1 (5 bases). V lost 1 base and J 4 bases, leaving 8 bases between the germline ends. The CDR3 contains 12 residues. The germline gives CDR1 DFQATT, CDR2 SNEGSKA (reference sequence). The CDR3, as DNA: TGCAGTGCTAGAGCTACAGGTTACGAGCAGTACTTC. Residues: CSARATGYEQYF.

The V gene is TRBV6-1, the J gene TRBJ1-2; D unclear. The V and J ends lost 6 bases and 8 bases respectively, with 16 bases between them. Germline V lookup: CDR1 MNHNS, CDR2 SASEGT. The CDR3 is 13 amino acids. CDR3 in amino acids: CASRSTSSRGYTF. CDR3 DNA: TGTGCCAGCAGGTCTACCTCGTCTAGGGGCTACACCTTC.

The chain has TRBV25-1 and TRBJ2-5; D might be TRBD1 or TRBD2, each matching 5 bases. The CDR3 consists of 12 residues. Per the germline V gene, CDR1 is MGHDK and CDR2 is SYGVNS. Trimming removed 7 bases at V and 5 bases at J, with 11 bases between. The CDR3 DNA reads TGTGCCAGCATGGAGGCAGGGGAGACCCAGTACTTC. As protein: CASMEAGETQYF.

The V call is TRBV7-9, the J call TRBJ1-6; 8 nucleotides match TRBD1. Unmatched junction bases numbered 19, after V lost 4 bases and J lost 11 bases. The length of the CDR3 is 18 residues. Germline V CDR1 and CDR2: SEHNR, FQNEAQ (reference sequence). The DNA for the CDR3 is TGTGCCAGCAGCTCGATAGGTTATTCGGACAGGGAGACTCCACCCCTCCACTTT. Translated, it gives CASSSIGYSDRETPPLHF. The full variable domain, rest sourced from reference TRBV7-9 and TRBJ1-6, is DTGVSQNPRHKITKRGQNVTFRCDPISEHNRLYWYRQTLGQGPEFLTYFQNEAQLEKSRLLSDRFSAERPKGSFSTLEIQRTEQGDSAMYLCASSSIGYSDRETPPLHFGNGTRLTVT.

This clonotype has only a few counts. CDR3 residues: CASSTENSNQPQHF. The DNA of the CDR3 is TGTGCCAGCAGTACAGAGAATAGCAATCAGCCCCAGCATTTT. This sequence joins TRBV6-1 and TRBJ1-5; the D is unclear. V was shortened by 5 bases and J by 0 bases, with 8 bases between the two germline ends. Germline V gene data show CDR1 as MNHNS and CDR2 as SASEGT. The CDR3 is made up of 14 amino acids.

This rearrangement joins TRBV7-9 to TRBJ2-1; D not certain. CDR3 length equals 14 residues. V dropped 2 bases and J dropped 5 bases, with 10 bases sitting between them. Germline V gene data show CDR1 as SEHNR and CDR2 as FQNEAQ (reference sequence). The CDR3 nucleotides read TGTGCCAGCAGCTTAATTGACCCTAACAATGAGCAGTTCTTC. Translating it yields CASSLIDPNNEQFF.

This clonotype appeared a few times. The chain employs TRBV20-1 and TRBJ2-5; possibly TRBD2 for D (5 bases). Between the trimmed V and J ends, which lost 4 bases and 0 bases, there was a span of 12 bases. The germline CDR1 and CDR2 sequences are DFQATT and SNEGSKA (reference sequence). The CDR3 length is 14 residues. The CDR3 DNA reads TGCAGTGCTAAGGCCCGGAGGCACCAAGAGACCCAGTACTTC. This codes for CSAKARRHQETQYF.

V usage is TRBV14 and J usage is TRBJ2-5, with 10 bases lining up with TRBD2. The CDR3 consists of 21 residues. The V and J ends lost 1 base and 5 bases, in that order; junction bases with no gene match: 22. Germline loops: CDR1 SGHDN, CDR2 FVKESK. Here the CDR3 reads CASSQGWLAGVALEGRETQYF. The CDR3 coding sequence is TGTGCCAGCAGCCAAGGTTGGCTAGCGGGAGTGGCCCTTGAAGGCAGGGAGACCCAGTACTTC.